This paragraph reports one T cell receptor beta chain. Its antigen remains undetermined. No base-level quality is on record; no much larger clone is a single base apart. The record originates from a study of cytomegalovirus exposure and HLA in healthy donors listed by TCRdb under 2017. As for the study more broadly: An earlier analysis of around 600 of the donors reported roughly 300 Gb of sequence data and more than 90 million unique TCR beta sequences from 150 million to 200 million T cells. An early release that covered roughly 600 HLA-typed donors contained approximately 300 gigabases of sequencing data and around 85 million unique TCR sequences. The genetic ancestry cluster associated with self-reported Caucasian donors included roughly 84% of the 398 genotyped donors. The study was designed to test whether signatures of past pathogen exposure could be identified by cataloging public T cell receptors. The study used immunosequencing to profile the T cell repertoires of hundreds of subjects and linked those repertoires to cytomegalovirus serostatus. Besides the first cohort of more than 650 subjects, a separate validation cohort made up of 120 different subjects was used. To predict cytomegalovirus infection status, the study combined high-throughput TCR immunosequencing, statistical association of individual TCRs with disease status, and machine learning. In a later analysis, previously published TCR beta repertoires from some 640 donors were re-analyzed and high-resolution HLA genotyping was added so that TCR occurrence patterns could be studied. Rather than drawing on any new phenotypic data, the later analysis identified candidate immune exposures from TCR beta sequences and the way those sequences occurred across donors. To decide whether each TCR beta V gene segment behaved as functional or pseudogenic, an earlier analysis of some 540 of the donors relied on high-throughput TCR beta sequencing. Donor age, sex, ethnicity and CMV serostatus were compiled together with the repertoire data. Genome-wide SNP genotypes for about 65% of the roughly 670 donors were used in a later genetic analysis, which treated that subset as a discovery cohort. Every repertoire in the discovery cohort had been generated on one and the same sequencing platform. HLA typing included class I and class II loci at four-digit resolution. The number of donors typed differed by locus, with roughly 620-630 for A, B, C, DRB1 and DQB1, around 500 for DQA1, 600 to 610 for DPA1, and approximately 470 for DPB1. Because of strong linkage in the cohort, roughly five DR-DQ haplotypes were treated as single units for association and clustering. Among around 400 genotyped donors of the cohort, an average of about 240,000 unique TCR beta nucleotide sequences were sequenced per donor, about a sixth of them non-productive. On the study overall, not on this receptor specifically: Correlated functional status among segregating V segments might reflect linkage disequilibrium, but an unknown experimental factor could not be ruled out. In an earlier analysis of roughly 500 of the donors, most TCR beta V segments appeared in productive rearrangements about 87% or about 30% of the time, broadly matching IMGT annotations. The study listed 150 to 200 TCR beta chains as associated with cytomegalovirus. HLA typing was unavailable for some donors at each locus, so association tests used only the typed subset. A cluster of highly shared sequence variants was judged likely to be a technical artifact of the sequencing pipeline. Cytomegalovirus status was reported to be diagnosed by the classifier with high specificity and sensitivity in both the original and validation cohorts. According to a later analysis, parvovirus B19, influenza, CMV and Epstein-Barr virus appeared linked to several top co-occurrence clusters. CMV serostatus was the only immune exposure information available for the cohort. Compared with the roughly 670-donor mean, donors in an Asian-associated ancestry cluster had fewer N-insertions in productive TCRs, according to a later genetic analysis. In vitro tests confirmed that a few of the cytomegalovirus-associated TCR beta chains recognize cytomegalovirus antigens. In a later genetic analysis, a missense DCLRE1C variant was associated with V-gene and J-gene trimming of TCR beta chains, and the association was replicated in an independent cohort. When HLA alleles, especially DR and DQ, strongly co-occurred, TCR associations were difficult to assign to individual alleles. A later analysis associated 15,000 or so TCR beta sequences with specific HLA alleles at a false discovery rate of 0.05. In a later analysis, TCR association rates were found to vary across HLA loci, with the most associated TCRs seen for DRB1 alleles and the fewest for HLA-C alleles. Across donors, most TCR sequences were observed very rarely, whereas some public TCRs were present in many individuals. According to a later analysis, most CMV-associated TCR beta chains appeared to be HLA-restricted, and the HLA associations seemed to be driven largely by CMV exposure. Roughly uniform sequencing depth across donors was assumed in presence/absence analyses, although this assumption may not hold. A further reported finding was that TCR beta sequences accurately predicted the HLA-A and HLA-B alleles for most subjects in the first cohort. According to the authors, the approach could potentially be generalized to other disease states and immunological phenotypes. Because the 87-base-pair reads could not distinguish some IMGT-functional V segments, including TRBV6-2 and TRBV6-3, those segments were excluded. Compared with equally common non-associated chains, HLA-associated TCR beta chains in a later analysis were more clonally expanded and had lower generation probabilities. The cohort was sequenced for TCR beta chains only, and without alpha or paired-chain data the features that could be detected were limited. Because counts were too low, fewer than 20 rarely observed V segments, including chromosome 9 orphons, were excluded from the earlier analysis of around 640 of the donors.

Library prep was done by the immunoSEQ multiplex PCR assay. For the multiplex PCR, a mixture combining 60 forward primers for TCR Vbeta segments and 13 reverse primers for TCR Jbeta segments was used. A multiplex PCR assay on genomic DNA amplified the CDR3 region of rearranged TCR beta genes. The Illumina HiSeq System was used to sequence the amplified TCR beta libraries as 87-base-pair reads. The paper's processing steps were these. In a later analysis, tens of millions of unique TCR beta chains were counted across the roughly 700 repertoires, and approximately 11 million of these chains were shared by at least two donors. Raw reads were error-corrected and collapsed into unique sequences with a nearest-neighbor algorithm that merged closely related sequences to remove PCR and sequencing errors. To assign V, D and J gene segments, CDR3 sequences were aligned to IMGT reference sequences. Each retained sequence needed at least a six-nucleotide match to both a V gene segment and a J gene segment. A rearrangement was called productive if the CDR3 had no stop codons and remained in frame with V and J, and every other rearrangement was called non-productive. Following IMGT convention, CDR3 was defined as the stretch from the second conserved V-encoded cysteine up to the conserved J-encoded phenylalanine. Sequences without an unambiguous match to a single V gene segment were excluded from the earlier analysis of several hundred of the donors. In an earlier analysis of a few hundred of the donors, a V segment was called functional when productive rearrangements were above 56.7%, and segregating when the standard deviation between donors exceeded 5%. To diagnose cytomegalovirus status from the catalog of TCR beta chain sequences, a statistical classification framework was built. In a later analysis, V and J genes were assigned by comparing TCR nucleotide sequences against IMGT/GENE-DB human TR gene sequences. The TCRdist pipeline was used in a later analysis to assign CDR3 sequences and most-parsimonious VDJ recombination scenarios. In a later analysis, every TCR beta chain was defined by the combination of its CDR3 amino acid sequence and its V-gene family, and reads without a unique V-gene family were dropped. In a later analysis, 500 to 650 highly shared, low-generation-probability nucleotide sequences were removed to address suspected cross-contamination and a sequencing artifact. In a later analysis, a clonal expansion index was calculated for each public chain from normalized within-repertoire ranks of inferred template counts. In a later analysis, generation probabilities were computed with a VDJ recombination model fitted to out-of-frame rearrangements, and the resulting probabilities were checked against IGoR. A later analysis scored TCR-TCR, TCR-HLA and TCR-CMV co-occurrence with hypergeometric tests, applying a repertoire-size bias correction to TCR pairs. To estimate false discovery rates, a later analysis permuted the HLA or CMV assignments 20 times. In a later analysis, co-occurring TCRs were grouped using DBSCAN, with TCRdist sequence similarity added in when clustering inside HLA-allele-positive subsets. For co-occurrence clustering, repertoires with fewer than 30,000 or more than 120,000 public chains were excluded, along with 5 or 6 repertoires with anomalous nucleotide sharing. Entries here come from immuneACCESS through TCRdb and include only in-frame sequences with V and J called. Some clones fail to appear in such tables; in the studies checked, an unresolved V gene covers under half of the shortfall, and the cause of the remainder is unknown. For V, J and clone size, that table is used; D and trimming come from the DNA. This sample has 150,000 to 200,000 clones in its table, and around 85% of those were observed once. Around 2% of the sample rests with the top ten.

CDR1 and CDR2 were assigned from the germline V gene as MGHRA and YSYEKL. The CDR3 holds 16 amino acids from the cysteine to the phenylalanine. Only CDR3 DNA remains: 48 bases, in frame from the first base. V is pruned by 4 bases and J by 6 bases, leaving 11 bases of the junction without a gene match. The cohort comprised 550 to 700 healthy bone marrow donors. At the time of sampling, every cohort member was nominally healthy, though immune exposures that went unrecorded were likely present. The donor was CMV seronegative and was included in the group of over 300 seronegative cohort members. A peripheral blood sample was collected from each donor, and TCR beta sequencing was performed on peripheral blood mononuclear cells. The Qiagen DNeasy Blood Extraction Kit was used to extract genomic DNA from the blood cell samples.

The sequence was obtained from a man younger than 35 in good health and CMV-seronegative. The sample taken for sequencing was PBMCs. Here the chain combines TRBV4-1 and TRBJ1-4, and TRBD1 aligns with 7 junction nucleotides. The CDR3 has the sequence CASSRTHRGGYEKLFF. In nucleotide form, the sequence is TGCGCCAGCAGCCGAACTCACAGGGGTGGGTATGAAAAACTGTTTTTT.